Sequencing of this T cell receptor (beta chain) was carried out in a study of resident and recirculating memory T cells in vitiligo. For the study at large: Shave-biopsy epidermis from lesional and nonlesional skin was sequenced alongside PBMCs. Genomic DNA was extracted from whole homogenized samples, with no cell sorting. The study's findings and limits: Different lesions suggested infiltration by different T cell clones. Vitiligo lesions lacked a unique dominant clone, and clonality varied.

This clone is medium-sized (0.01 to 0.1%) within its sample. Its antigen is as yet unknown. Sequenced by immunoSEQ multiplex PCR; TCRdb stores in-frame clones only, minus some. The sample yields 65,000 to 80,000 clones, about 92% seen once. This TCR was sampled from a male donor with vitiligo. The specimen sequenced was blood.

CDR3 loop: CASSMGGRGTEAFF. The CDR3 DNA sequence: TGTGCCAGCAGTATGGGGGGTCGGGGGACTGAAGCTTTCTTT. J is TRBJ1-1 and V is TRBV28, with a possible D match to TRBD1 (5 bases). Looked up from germline, CDR1 is MDHEN and CDR2 is SYDVKM. The V end was cut by 5 bases, the J end by 5 bases, with 15 bases between. The CDR3 loop spans 14 amino acids.